The 14 T cell receptor beta chains below all came from one sample that was sequenced in a study of immune cell composition in non-small cell lung cancer. Generated by immunoSEQ multiplex PCR, the TCRdb table keeps only in-frame clones and is missing some. The sample consists of about 8,700 clones, around 67% of them appearing once. Normal lung was sampled as far from the tumour as possible, at least 3 cm. The sample consisted of non-adjacent lung tissue. The receptor set was obtained from a human donor with non-small cell lung cancer.

This chain links TRBV18 with TRBJ2-2; TRBD1 matches 10 bases. Germline trimming cut 3 bases from V and 5 bases from J; bases unmatched to any gene: 6. The germline CDR1 and CDR2 sequences are KGHSH and LQKENI. This CDR3 comprises 16 residues. CDR3 in amino acids: CASSPRPGQGTGELFF. The CDR3 nucleotides read TGTGCCAGCTCACCCCGACCGGGACAGGGGACCGGGGAGCTGTTTTTT.

In its sample, this clone was seen a few times. This sequence joins TRBV7-9 and TRBJ2-4, with 8 bases matching TRBD1. The germline gives CDR1 SEHNR, CDR2 FQNEAQ (reference sequence). V trimming: 5 bases; J trimming: 8 bases; junction bases outside the gene matches: 8. The length of the CDR3 is 14 residues. The CDR3 DNA reads TGTGCCAGCAGCCAGACAGGGGCTGCGGACATTCAGTACTTC. It encodes CASSQTGAADIQYF.

The chain recombines TRBV9 with TRBJ1-1, with D uncertain. The CDR3 extends over 14 amino acids. Germline V gene lookup returns CDR1 SGDLS and CDR2 YYNGEE. Trimming took off 0 bases at V and 0 bases at J, with 6 bases between the two ends. The DNA for the CDR3 is TGTGCCAGCAGCGTAGCTCTTGTGAACACTGAAGCTTTCTTT. Translation: CASSVALVNTEAFF.

This clone was seen a few times. The chain links TRBV4-2 to TRBJ2-1; no clear D. The germline V gene has CDR1 LGHNA and CDR2 YNFKEQ. Trimming pared 1 base from V and 3 bases from J, leaving 10 bases between. The CDR3 sequence is 15 residues long. Written as DNA, the CDR3 is TGTGCCAGCAGCCAAGTTCAAGAGGACTACAATGAGCAGTTCTTC. It encodes CASSQVQEDYNEQFF.

The chain has TRBV7-9 and TRBJ2-3, with TRBD1 matching over 9 bases. V dropped 2 bases and J dropped 7; count of bases not matched to a gene: 10. The CDR3 is made up of 16 amino acids. CDR1 and CDR2 (germline): SEHNR, FQNEAQ (reference sequence). CDR3 residues: CASSLWGTGIVNTQYF. CDR3 bases: TGTGCCAGCAGCTTATGGGGGACAGGGATAGTGAATACGCAGTATTTT. Full variable domain (outside the CDR3, taken from reference TRBV7-9 and TRBJ2-3): DTGVSQNPRHKITKRGQNVTFRCDPISEHNRLYWYRQTLGQGPEFLTYFQNEAQLEKSRLLSDRFSAERPKGSFSTLEIQRTEQGDSAMYLCASSLWGTGIVNTQYFGPGTRLTVL.

In this sample, this clone turned up once. CDR3 sequence: CASSPDLGQVYEQYF. CDR3 nucleotide sequence: TGTGCCAGCAGTCCCGACCTAGGACAGGTATACGAGCAGTACTTC. The chain uses TRBV27 and TRBJ2-7; 7 bases are shared with TRBD1. This CDR3 comprises 15 residues. The ends lost 5 bases at V and 4 bases at J; junction bases unmatched: 11. CDR1 is MNHEY and CDR2 is SMNVEV in the germline V gene (reference sequence).

The sample holds a few counts of this clone. The V and J genes are TRBV5-4 and TRBJ2-2, with 7 bases matching TRBD1. This CDR3 is built from 14 residues. The germline gives CDR1 SGHNT, CDR2 YYREEE (reference sequence). Trimming took 2 bases from V and 3 from J; bases not matched to a gene: 1. CDR3 region: CASSLGQDTGELFF. For the CDR3, the DNA is TGTGCCAGCAGCTTAGGACAGGACACCGGGGAGCTGTTTTTT.

The V call is TRBV19, the J call TRBJ1-1; a weak D match, TRBD1 (5 bases). V was cut by 7 bases and J by 7 bases, with 10 bases left in between. Germline loops: CDR1 LNHDA, CDR2 SQIVND (reference sequence). The CDR3 totals 11 residues. The CDR3 here is CASTRGFEAFF. CDR3 nucleotide sequence: TGTGCCAGTACGCGGGGCTTTGAAGCTTTCTTT.

V usage is TRBV6-6 and J usage is TRBJ2-7; D is possibly TRBD1 (6 bases). The V gene lost 6 bases and the J gene lost 2 bases, with 14 bases spanning the gap. Per germline, CDR1 MNHNY and CDR2 SVGAGI (reference sequence). The CDR3 spans 14 residues. CDR3 region: CASSRGTFPYEQYF. The DNA for the CDR3 is TGTGCCAGCAGCCGTGGGACATTTCCCTACGAGCAGTACTTC.

The rearrangement links TRBV19 to TRBJ2-7; TRBD1 agrees at 7 bases. With V trimmed by 3 bases and J by 6 bases, 8 bases remained unmatched. CDR3 size: 14 residues. Germline values: CDR1 LNHDA, CDR2 SQIVND (reference sequence). CDR3 nucleotides: TGTGCCAGTAGTATTGCCCGGGGACAGAGCGAGCAGTACTTC. This codes for CASSIARGQSEQYF.

In this sample, this clone turned up a few times. The chain carries TRBV6-5 and TRBJ1-4; 7 positions agree with TRBD1. Germline CDR1 and CDR2: MNHEY and SVGAGI. Germline trimming cut 5 bases from V and 12 bases from J; bases unmatched to any gene: 9. The CDR3 consists of 13 residues. DNA for the CDR3: TGTGCCAGCAGTCCGGGACAGAAAAAGGAACTGTTTTTT. Its protein is CASSPGQKKELFF.

This chain joins TRBV19 and TRBJ2-7; 7 bases match TRBD2. The CDR3 is made up of 14 amino acids. Trimming cost V 3 bases and J 6 bases; bases outside gene matches: 8. Germline V lookup: CDR1 LNHDA, CDR2 SQIVND (reference sequence). CDR3 sequence: CASSISAGRGEQYF. In DNA form, the CDR3 reads TGTGCCAGTAGTATCTCGGCAGGGAGGGGCGAGCAGTACTTC.

The genes are TRBV18 and TRBJ1-3; tentatively, D is TRBD1 (6 bases). V was shortened by 6 bases and J by 4 bases, with 10 bases between the two germline ends. The CDR3 is 13 residues long. In germline, CDR1 is KGHSH, CDR2 LQKENI. The CDR3 is CASSGQSGNTIYF. The CDR3 DNA reads as TGTGCCAGCTCCGGACAGTCCGGAAACACCATATATTTT.

This chain links TRBV19 with TRBJ1-5, with TRBD1 as a possible D gene (6 bases). The CDR3 is made up of 16 amino acids. The germline V gene has CDR1 LNHDA and CDR2 SQIVND (reference sequence). Trimming stripped 6 bases from V and 0 bases from J, with 15 bases between. The CDR3 loop reads CASSPSRDNSNQPQHF. The CDR3 DNA is TGTGCCAGTAGCCCCTCGAGGGACAATAGCAATCAGCCCCAGCATTTT.